Below are 3 T cell receptor beta chains sequenced from a single sample in a study of blood T cells in healthy people across ages. PCR was performed a second time for roughly 6 to 12 cycles using a sample-barcoded 5' primer and a J-beta primer mix. MiXCR was run by TCRdb on the 5' RACE reads, yielding one entry per CDR3 protein. The sample holds 630,000 or so distinct CDR3 sequences; around 32% are singletons and the top ten take approximately 15%. Specimen: blood. Source of these receptors: a woman older than 75 in good health.

This clonotype appeared once. The rearrangement uses TRBV20-1 and TRBJ2-5; 12 bases fit TRBD2. Trimming took 3 bases from V and 6 from J; bases not matched to a gene: 8. CDR3 length equals 15 residues. The V gene's germline CDR1 is DFQATT and CDR2 SNEGSKA (reference sequence). CDR3 DNA: TGCAGTGCTAGGGCTCTAGCGGGGGGGCTGAAGACCCAGTACTTC. Translated, it gives CSARALAGGLKTQYF.

The table lists this clonotype with many counts. The rearrangement uses TRBV20-1 and TRBJ1-1, with TRBD1 identical over 9 bases. Germline V gene sequence: CDR1 DFQATT, CDR2 SNEGSKA (reference sequence). After removal of 2 bases from V and 1 base from J, the junction contained 5 bases not matched to a gene. CDR3 size: 15 residues. CDR3 bases: TGCAGTGCTAGAAAGTTGGGACAGGGGAACACTGAAGCTTTCTTT. Its translation is CSARKLGQGNTEAFF.

This clonotype has a count of ten or more. V gene TRBV7-2 combines with J gene TRBJ2-1; 13 bases are shared with TRBD2. Germline loops: CDR1 SGHTA, CDR2 FQGNSA. The CDR3 runs to 19 residues. V shed 5 bases and J 0 bases; nucleotides not matched to a gene: 10. The CDR3 nucleotides read TGTGCCAGCAGCCGGACTAGCGGGGGCCCTAGGAGCTCCTACAATGAGCAGTTCTTC. Translated, it gives CASSRTSGGPRSSYNEQFF. The whole variable domain, filled in from reference TRBV7-2 and TRBJ2-1, reads GAGVSQSPSNKVTEKGKDVELRCDPISGHTALYWYRQSLGQGLEFLIYFQGNSAPDKSGLPSDRFSAERTGGSVSTLTIQRTQQEDSAVYLCASSRTSGGPRSSYNEQFFGPGTRLTVL.